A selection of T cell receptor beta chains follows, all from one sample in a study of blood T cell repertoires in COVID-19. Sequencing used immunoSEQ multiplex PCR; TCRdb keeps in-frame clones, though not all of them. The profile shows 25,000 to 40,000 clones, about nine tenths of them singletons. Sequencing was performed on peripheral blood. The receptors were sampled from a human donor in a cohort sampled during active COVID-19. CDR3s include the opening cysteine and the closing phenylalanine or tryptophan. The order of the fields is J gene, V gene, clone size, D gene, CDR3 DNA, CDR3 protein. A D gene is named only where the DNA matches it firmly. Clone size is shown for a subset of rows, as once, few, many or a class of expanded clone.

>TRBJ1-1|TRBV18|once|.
TGTGCCAGCTCTAACAGGGCTGAAGCTTTCTTT
CASSNRAEAFF
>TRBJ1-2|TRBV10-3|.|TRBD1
TGTGCCATCAGTGAGTCGAACTCAGGACAGGTAGCATACACCTTC
CAISESNSGQVAYTF
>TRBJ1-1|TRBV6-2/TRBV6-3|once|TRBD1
TGTGCCAGCAGTTACACCGCAGGGGGAGCTTTCTTT
CASSYTAGGAFF
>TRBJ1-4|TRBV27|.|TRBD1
TGTGCCAGCAGTACCGGGACAGTTAATGAAAAACTGTTTTTT
CASSTGTVNEKLFF
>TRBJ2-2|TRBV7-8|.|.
TGTGCCAGCGGGGAGCTTAACACCGGGGAGCTGTTTTTT
CASGELNTGELFF
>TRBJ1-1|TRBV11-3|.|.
TGTGCCAGCATAGGGAGGGGGGTGAACACTGAAGCTTTCTTT
CASIGRGVNTEAFF
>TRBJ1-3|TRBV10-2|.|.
TGCGCCAGCAGGGAGGACAACCGCTCTGGAAACACCATATATTTT
CASREDNRSGNTIYF
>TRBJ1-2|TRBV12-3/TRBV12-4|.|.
TGTGCCAGCAGTCGGGTGGATGGCTACACCTTC
CASSRVDGYTF
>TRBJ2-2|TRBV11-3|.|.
TGTGCCAGCAGCTCACGAGCTGGGTTGGGGGACTCCGGGGAGCTGTTTTTT
CASSSRAGLGDSGELFF
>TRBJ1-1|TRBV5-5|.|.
TGTGCCAGCAGGACAGCGAACACTGAAGCTTTCTTT
CASRTANTEAFF
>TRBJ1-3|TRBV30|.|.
TGTGCCTGGAGTCGAGGCGGGGGCGAGGGGGGTTTATATGGAAACACCATATATTTT
CAWSRGGGEGGLYGNTIYF
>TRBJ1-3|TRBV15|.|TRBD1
TGTGCCACCAGCACCCGACAGGGGGACGCCGGAAACACCATATATTTT
CATSTRQGDAGNTIYF
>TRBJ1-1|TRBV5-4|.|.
TGTGCCAGCAGCTTGGCTGCGATGAACACTGAAGCTTTCTTT
CASSLAAMNTEAFF
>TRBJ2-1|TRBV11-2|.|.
TGTGCCAGCAGCACGTTAGCGGCGGCCTCCTACAATGAGCAGTTCTTC
CASSTLAAASYNEQFF
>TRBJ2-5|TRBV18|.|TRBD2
TGTGCCAGCTCCTTGACTAGCCCCCCCCAAGAGACCCAGTACTTC
CASSLTSPPQETQYF
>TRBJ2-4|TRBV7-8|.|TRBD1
TGTGCCAGCAGCTCGGGACAGGGAAACATTCAGTACTTC
CASSSGQGNIQYF
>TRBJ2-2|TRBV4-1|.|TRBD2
TGCGCCAGCAGCCAAGATTCCCTAGCGGGGGGGCGGCCCGGGGAGCTGTTTTTT
CASSQDSLAGGRPGELFF
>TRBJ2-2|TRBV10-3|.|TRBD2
TGTGCCATACAAAGGACCGCGGGGGGGTCTTTCGGGACCGGGGAGCTGTTTTTT
CAIQRTAGGSFGTGELFF
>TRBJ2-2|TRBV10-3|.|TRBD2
TGTGCCATCAGTGGCGGGACTAGCGGGGACACCGGGGAGCTGTTTTTT
CAISGGTSGDTGELFF
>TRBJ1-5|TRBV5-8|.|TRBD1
TGTGCCAGCAGCTCGGACAGGGCTGCTGGTCAGCCCCAGCATTTT
CASSSDRAAGQPQHF
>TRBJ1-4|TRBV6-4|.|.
TGTGCCAGCAGTGACGGGGACAACCCCTGGGAAAAACTGTTTTTT
CASSDGDNPWEKLFF
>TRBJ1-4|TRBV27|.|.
TGTGCCAGCAGTACCCCGGCGGGGGTTGGAAAACTGTTTTTT
CASSTPAGVGKLFF